This passage covers 26 T cell receptor beta chains from one sample sequenced in a study of T cell changes during pregnancy in multiple sclerosis (dated by TCRdb to 2018 to 2020). Libraries were made using the immunoSEQ multiplex PCR assay. TCRdb stores this immuneACCESS table with in-frame sequences only. Part of the clones is absent; in the studies checked, under half of the shortfall reflects unresolved V genes, and no reason is known for the rest. This sample is represented by under 110,000 clones; more than 90% of them were singletons. Over 3% of the sample lies in the top ten. The specimen was peripheral blood, collected in the second trimester of pregnancy. The receptors come from a female donor with multiple sclerosis, enrolled in a pregnancy study.

This chain joins TRBV2 and TRBJ2-7; 8 bases fit TRBD2. The V and J ends lost 1 base and 0 bases, in that order; junction bases with no gene match: 2. Germline V gene sequence: CDR1 SNHLY, CDR2 FYNNEI. The CDR3 has 15 amino acids. CDR3 nucleotides: TGTGCCAGCAGTGAAGGACTAGCGCGCTCCTACGAGCAGTACTTC. This gives the protein CASSEGLARSYEQYF. The whole variable domain, filled in from reference TRBV2 and TRBJ2-7, reads EPEVTQTPSHQVTQMGQEVILRCVPISNHLYFYWYRQILGQKVEFLVSFYNNEISEKSEIFDDQFSVERPDGSNFTLKIRSTKLEDSAMYFCASSEGLARSYEQYFGPGTRLTVT.

The chain carries TRBV19 and TRBJ2-3; TRBD2 matches at 14 bases. Germline lookup yields CDR1 LNHDA and CDR2 SQIVND (reference sequence). With 10 bases clipped from V and 4 bases from J, the junction kept 4 bases outside the gene matches. CDR3 size: 14 residues. The CDR3 coding sequence is TGTGCCACCCGGACTAGCGGGAGGTCAGATACGCAGTATTTT. It translates to CATRTSGRSDTQYF.

The V and J genes are TRBV5-8 and TRBJ2-7; 7 bases map to TRBD1. The CDR3 runs 14 residues. CDR1 is SGHTS and CDR2 is YDEGEE in the germline V gene. Trimming at V came to 2 bases and at J to 0 bases, leaving 2 bases not matched to a gene. CDR3 in amino acids: CASSLQGNSYEQYF. CDR3 coding DNA: TGTGCCAGCAGCTTACAGGGGAACTCCTACGAGCAGTACTTC.

This chain uses TRBV2 with TRBJ2-3; 10 bases are shared with TRBD2. Germline V gene data show CDR1 as SNHLY and CDR2 as FYNNEI. The CDR3 totals 14 residues. With V trimmed by 6 bases and J by 5 bases, 5 bases remained unmatched. The CDR3 is CASSGTSVVDTQYF. In nucleotides, the CDR3 is TGTGCCAGCAGCGGGACTAGCGTCGTAGATACGCAGTATTTT.

The chain combines TRBV30 with TRBJ2-3; D unclear. V gave up 5 bases and J gave up 0 bases, with 12 bases separating them. The CDR3 consists of 14 residues. CDR1 is GTSNPN, CDR2 SVGIG, per germline (reference sequence). The CDR3 nucleotides read TGTGCCTGGGATGAACTATCTAGCACAGATACGCAGTATTTT. Its protein is CAWDELSSTDTQYF.

The chain carries TRBV2 and TRBJ2-1; 7 nucleotides align to TRBD1. Losses at the gene ends were 8 bases for V and 5 bases for J; bases not matched to a gene: 9. Per the germline V gene, CDR1 is SNHLY and CDR2 is FYNNEI. The CDR3 contains 14 residues. The CDR3, as DNA: TGTGCCAGCGACCGAGACAGGGTCAACAATGAGCAGTTCTTC. Its translation: CASDRDRVNNEQFF.

This clone was recorded only once. The chain recombines TRBV4-3 with TRBJ2-5; 7 positions match TRBD2. This CDR3 is built from 15 residues. In germline, CDR1 is LGHNA, CDR2 YSLEER. The junction had 5 bases not matched to a gene; V was cut back by 0 bases and J by 4 bases. For the CDR3, the DNA is TGCGCCAGCAGCCAAGATTGGATAGCGGGAGAGACCCAGTACTTC. Its protein product is CASSQDWIAGETQYF.

The CDR3 nucleotides are TGTGCCAGCCTTGACAGGTTTAAGAGGCCCTACGAGCAGTACTTC. It codes for CASLDRFKRPYEQYF. This rearrangement joins TRBV5-4 to TRBJ2-7; tentatively, D is TRBD1 (6 bases). The V gene lost 7 bases and the J gene lost 2 bases, with 19 bases spanning the gap. This CDR3 has 15 amino acids. CDR1 is SGHNT and CDR2 is YYREEE in the germline V gene (reference sequence).

The chain uses TRBV25-1 and TRBJ2-7, with 14 positions matching TRBD2. V dropped 4 bases and J dropped 5; count of bases not matched to a gene: 13. The CDR3 runs 18 residues. Germline values: CDR1 MGHDK, CDR2 SYGVNS. CDR3 in DNA: TGTGCCAGCAGTGGGTTTTTGGGGACTAGCGGGAGCTTTGACGAGCAGTACTTC. This sequence encodes CASSGFLGTSGSFDEQYF.

The chain combines TRBV6-5 with TRBJ2-7; D call uncertain. CDR1 is MNHEY, CDR2 SVGAGI, per germline. The CDR3 is made up of 13 amino acids. V shed 6 bases and J shed 7 bases, with 16 bases lying between them. CDR3 bases: TGTGCCAGCAGCCCCGCACCACTAAAGGAGCAGTACTTC. Its protein product is CASSPAPLKEQYF.

The V gene is TRBV19, the J gene TRBJ2-3; D is ambiguous. V dropped 5 bases and J dropped 7 bases, with 16 bases sitting between them. Germline loops: CDR1 LNHDA, CDR2 SQIVND (reference sequence). The CDR3 runs to 14 residues. This CDR3 reads CASSERQVPNTQYF. The DNA of the CDR3 is TGTGCCAGTAGTGAACGACAAGTGCCAAATACGCAGTATTTT.

This clone came up once. This chain uses TRBV29-1 with TRBJ2-2; no reliable D call. Germline V lookup: CDR1 SQVTM, CDR2 ANQGSEA. Deletions cut 5 bases from V and 1 base from J, with 14 bases between. The CDR3 contains 15 residues. This CDR3 reads CSVILPPGNTGELFF. CDR3 nucleotide sequence: TGCAGCGTTATATTACCCCCCGGGAACACCGGGGAGCTGTTTTTT.

This chain joins TRBV28 and TRBJ1-3; no reliable D call. V shed 6 bases and J shed 1 base, with 10 bases lying between them. The CDR3 covers 14 residues. From germline, CDR1 is MDHEN and CDR2 SYDVKM. The CDR3 here is CASSSGGSGNTIYF. In DNA form, the CDR3 reads TGTGCCAGCAGCTCCGGCGGGTCTGGAAACACCATATATTTT.

This clone has only one observation. The chain links TRBV19 to TRBJ1-1; 8 nucleotides line up with TRBD1. The V segment lost 3 bases and the J segment 5 bases; nucleotides outside the gene matches: 2. The V gene's germline CDR1 is LNHDA and CDR2 SQIVND (reference sequence). CDR3 length: 13 amino acids. For the CDR3, the DNA is TGTGCCAGTAGTATTTACAGGGGGACTGAAGCTTTCTTT. Translation gives CASSIYRGTEAFF. Together with reference TRBV19 and TRBJ1-1, the CDR3 gives the full variable domain: DGGITQSPKYLFRKEGQNVTLSCEQNLNHDAMYWYRQDPGQGLRLIYYSQIVNDFQKGDIAEGYSVSREKKESFPLTVTSAQKNPTAFYLCASSIYRGTEAFFGQGTRLTVV.

The count of this clone is one. V usage is TRBV28 and J usage is TRBJ2-3, with D tentatively TRBD2 (5 bases). With 3 bases removed from V and 2 bases from J, the gap between germline ends came to 9 bases. Germline V gene lookup returns CDR1 MDHEN and CDR2 SYDVKM. CDR3 length equals 14 residues. In nucleotides, the CDR3 is TGTGCCAGCAGTTTGGGAGCTTCCACAGATACGCAGTATTTT. Protein sequence: CASSLGASTDTQYF.

The chain has TRBV13 and TRBJ2-6; 8 nucleotides align to TRBD1. This CDR3 contains 19 residues. Trimming cost V 3 bases and J 1 base; bases outside gene matches: 11. Germline V gene sequence: CDR1 PRHDT, CDR2 FYEKMQ (reference sequence). In DNA form, the CDR3 reads TGTGCCAGCAGCTTCACAACGGGCAGGGGGCTTTCTGGGGCCAACGTCCTGACTTTC. Its translation is CASSFTTGRGLSGANVLTF. The full variable domain, its missing parts supplied by reference TRBV13 and TRBJ2-6, is AAGVIQSPRHLIKEKRETATLKCYPIPRHDTVYWYQQGPGQDPQFLISFYEKMQSDKGSIPDRFSAQQFSDYHSELNMSSLELGDSALYFCASSFTTGRGLSGANVLTFGAGSRLTVL.

The chain recombines TRBV27 with TRBJ1-4; a weak D match, TRBD1 (5 bases). V lost 2 bases and J lost 10, with 23 bases in between. CDR3 size: 17 residues. Germline loops: CDR1 MNHEY, CDR2 SMNVEV (reference sequence). This CDR3 reads CASSLLRTGFTGGKLFF. Written as DNA, the CDR3 is TGTGCCAGCAGTTTACTCCGAACGGGATTTACCGGGGGAAAACTGTTTTTT.

The genes are TRBV5-4 and TRBJ2-1, with 8 nucleotides matching TRBD1. The CDR3 sequence is 15 residues long. Unmatched junction bases numbered 8, after V lost 0 bases and J lost 9 bases. CDR1 is SGHNT and CDR2 is YYREEE in the germline V gene (reference sequence). In nucleotides, the CDR3 is TGTGCCAGCAGCTTGGGCCAGGGGGCCCCCTTTGAGCAGTTCTTC. Its translation: CASSLGQGAPFEQFF.

About this clone: One end of the junction does not line up with germline, which may come from a read error. This sequence joins TRBV10-3 and TRBJ1-5; D possibly corresponds to TRBD1 (5 bases). Germline V lookup: CDR1 ENHRY, CDR2 SYGVKD. The CDR3 spans 15 residues. As DNA, the CDR3 is TGTGTCATCAGTGAGTCGATAGGGGTTATTCAGCCCCAGCATTTT. Amino acids: CVISESIGVIQPQHF.

V and J are TRBV10-2 and TRBJ2-7; possibly TRBD2 for D (7 bases). CDR1 and CDR2 from the germline V gene are WSHSY and SAAADI. V lost 4 bases and J lost 0, with 16 bases in between. This CDR3 contains 16 residues. In DNA, the CDR3 is TGCGCCAGCAGTGGAAGGGGGGGTACTTCCTCCTACGAGCAGTACTTC. This translates into CASSGRGGTSSYEQYF.

V is TRBV21-1 and J is TRBJ2-7; the listed D gene, TRBD1, was not tested against the DNA. TRBV21-1 is assigned pseudogene status. The CDR3 runs to 16 residues. The CDR3 DNA reads as TGTGCCAGCAGCACCCATCGGGACAGGGAATCGGGCGAGCAGTACTTC. Translated, it gives CASSTHRDRESGEQYF.

This chain joins TRBV9 and TRBJ2-3; tentatively, D is TRBD2 (5 bases). Germline CDR1 SGDLS, CDR2 YYNGEE. This CDR3 is built from 15 residues. V dropped 0 bases and J dropped 3 bases, with 11 bases sitting between them. Written as DNA, the CDR3 is TGTGCCAGCAGCGTAGAGGACTGGCTTACAGATACGCAGTATTTT. This sequence encodes CASSVEDWLTDTQYF.

The gene calls are TRBV7-2 and TRBJ1-3; 7 bases align to TRBD1. This CDR3 has 16 amino acids. The V segment lost 5 bases and the J segment 0 bases; nucleotides outside the gene matches: 7. Germline assignment: CDR1 SGHTA and CDR2 FQGNSA. For the CDR3, the DNA is TGTGCCAGCAGCCCACAGGGGACGCGCTCTGGAAACACCATATATTTT. Amino acids: CASSPQGTRSGNTIYF.

CDR3 residues: CASKGTATNEKLFF. The CDR3 DNA sequence: TGTGCCTCAAAAGGAACAGCAACTAATGAAAAACTGTTTTTT. The chain recombines TRBV7-9 with TRBJ1-4, with unresolved D. The CDR3 is 14 amino acids. CDR1 is SEHNR, CDR2 FQNEAQ, per germline (reference sequence). Trimming left V 11 bases short and J 0 bases short, with 13 bases between.

The CDR3 region is CASSGIRLSDTDTQYF. For the CDR3, the DNA is TGTGCCAGTAGTGGCATCCGACTATCCGACACAGATACGCAGTATTTT. The chain is built from TRBV19 and TRBJ2-3; D might be TRBD2 (5 bases). V lost 5 bases to trimming and J lost 2 bases, with 17 bases between them. This CDR3 is built from 16 residues. CDR1 is LNHDA, CDR2 SQIVND, per germline (reference sequence).

The count of this clone is one. The chain uses TRBV5-1 and TRBJ1-4; possible D gene TRBD1, 6 bases. The V gene lost 5 bases and the J gene lost 2 bases, with 10 bases spanning the gap. The germline V gene has CDR1 SGHRS and CDR2 YFSETQ. This CDR3 is 14 amino acids long. The CDR3 nucleotides read TGCGCCAGCAGACAGGGCGGGACTAATGAAAAACTGTTTTTT. Its translation: CASRQGGTNEKLFF.